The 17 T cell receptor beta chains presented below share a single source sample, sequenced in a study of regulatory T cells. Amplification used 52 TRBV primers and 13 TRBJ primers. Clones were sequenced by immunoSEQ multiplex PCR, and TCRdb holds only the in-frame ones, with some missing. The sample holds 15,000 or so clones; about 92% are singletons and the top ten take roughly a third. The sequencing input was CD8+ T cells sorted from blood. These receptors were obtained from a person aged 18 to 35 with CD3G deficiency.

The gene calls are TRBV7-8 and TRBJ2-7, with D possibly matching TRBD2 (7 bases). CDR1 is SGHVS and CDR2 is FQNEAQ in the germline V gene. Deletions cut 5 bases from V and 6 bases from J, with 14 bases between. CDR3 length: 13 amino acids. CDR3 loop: CASSTLRGGEQYF. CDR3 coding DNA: TGTGCCAGCAGCACCCTAAGGGGGGGCGAGCAGTACTTC.

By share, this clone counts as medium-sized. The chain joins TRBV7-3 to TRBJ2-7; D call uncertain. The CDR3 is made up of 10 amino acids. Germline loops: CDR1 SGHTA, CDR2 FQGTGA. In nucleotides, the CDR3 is TGTGCCAGCAGCTCTGCTCCTAGTGGGGTC. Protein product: CASSSAPSGV.

CDR3 bases: TGTGCCAGCAGCTTGAATCGGGGTGGGGGCTACGAGCAGTACTTC. Translating it yields CASSLNRGGGYEQYF. This chain connects TRBV5-6 to TRBJ2-7; D tentatively reads TRBD1 or TRBD2 (5 bases each). Germline CDR1 reads SGHDT; CDR2 reads YYEEEE. The CDR3 extends over 15 amino acids. The V end was cut by 1 base, the J end by 3 bases, with 14 bases between. Complete variable domain (other parts from reference TRBV5-6 and TRBJ2-7): DAGVTQSPTHLIKTRGQQVTLRCSPKSGHDTVSWYQQALGQGPQFIFQYYEEEERQRGNFPDRFSGHQFPNYSSELNVNALLLGDSALYLCASSLNRGGGYEQYFGPGTRLTVT.

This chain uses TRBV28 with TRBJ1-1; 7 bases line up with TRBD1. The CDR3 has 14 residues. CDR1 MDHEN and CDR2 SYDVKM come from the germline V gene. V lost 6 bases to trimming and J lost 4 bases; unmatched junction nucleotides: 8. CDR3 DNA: TGTGCCAGCAGACCCACAGGGGAGGTCACTGAAGCTTTCTTT. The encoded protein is CASRPTGEVTEAFF.

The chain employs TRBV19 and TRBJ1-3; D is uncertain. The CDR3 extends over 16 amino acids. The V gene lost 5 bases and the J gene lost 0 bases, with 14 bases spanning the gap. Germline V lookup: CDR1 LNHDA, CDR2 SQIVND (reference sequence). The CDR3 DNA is TGTGCCAGTAGTTTTCAACACCCACACTCTGGAAACACCATATATTTT. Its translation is CASSFQHPHSGNTIYF.

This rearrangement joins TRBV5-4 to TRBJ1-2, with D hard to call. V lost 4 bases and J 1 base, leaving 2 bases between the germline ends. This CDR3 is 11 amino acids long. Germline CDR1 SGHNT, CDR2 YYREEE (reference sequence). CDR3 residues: CASSGNYGYTF. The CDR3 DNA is TGTGCCAGCAGCGGTAACTATGGCTACACCTTC.

CDR3 nucleotide sequence: TGTGCCAGTAGTTGGGGACAGGGCACCTCCTACGAGCAGTACTTC. Its protein product is CASSWGQGTSYEQYF. This sequence joins TRBV19 and TRBJ2-7, with 9 nucleotides matching TRBD1. Trimming at V came to 5 bases and at J to 0 bases, leaving 5 bases not matched to a gene. From germline, CDR1 is LNHDA and CDR2 SQIVND (reference sequence). The CDR3 has 15 residues.

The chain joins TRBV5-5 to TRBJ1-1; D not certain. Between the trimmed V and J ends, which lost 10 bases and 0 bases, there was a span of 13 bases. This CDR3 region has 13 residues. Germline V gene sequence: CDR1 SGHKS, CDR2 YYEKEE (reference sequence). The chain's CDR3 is CASALGMNTEAFF. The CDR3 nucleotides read TGTGCCTCAGCATTGGGCATGAACACTGAAGCTTTCTTT.

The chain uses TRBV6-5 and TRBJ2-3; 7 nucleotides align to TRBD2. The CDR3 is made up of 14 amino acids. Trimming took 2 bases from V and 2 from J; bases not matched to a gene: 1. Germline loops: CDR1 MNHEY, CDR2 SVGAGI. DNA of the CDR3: TGTGCCAGCAGTTACGAGCGGGACACAGATACGCAGTATTTT. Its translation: CASSYERDTDTQYF.

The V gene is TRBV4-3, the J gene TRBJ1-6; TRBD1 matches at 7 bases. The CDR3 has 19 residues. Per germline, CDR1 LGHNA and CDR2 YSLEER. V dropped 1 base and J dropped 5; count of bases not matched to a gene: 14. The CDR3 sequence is CASSQVFIKGTDDNSPLHF. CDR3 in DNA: TGCGCCAGCAGCCAAGTATTCATAAAAGGGACAGATGATAATTCACCCCTCCACTTT.

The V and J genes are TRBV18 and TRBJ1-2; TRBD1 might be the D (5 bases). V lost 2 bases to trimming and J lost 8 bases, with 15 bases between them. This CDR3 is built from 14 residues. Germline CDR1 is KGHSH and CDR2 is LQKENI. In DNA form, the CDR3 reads TGTGCCAGCTCACCAGACTGGGTTGGGGACGGCTACACCTTC. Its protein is CASSPDWVGDGYTF. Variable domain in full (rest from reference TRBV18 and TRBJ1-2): NAGVMQNPRHLVRRRGQEARLRCSPMKGHSHVYWYRQLPEEGLKFMVYLQKENIIDESGMPKERFSAEFPKEGPSILRIQQVVRGDSAAYFCASSPDWVGDGYTFGSGTRLTVV.

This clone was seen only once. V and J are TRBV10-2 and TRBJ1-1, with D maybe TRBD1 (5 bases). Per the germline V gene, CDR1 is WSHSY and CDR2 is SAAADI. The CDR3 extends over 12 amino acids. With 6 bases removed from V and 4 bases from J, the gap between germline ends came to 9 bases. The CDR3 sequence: CASREGSTEAFF. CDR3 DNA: TGCGCCAGCAGGGAGGGGAGCACTGAAGCTTTCTTT.

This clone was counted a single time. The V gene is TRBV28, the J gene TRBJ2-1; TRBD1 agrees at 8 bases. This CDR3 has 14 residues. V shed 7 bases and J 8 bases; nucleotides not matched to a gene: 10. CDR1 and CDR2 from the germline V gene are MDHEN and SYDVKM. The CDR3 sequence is CASTTGDENDEQFF. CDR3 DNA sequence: TGTGCCAGCACGACAGGGGATGAAAACGATGAGCAGTTCTTC.

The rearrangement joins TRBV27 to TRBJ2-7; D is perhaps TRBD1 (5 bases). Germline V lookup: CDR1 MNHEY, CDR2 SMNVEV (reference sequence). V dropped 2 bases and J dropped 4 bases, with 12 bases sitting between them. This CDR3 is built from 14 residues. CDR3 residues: CASSLRQSNYEQYF. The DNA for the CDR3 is TGTGCCAGCAGTTTACGACAGTCCAATTACGAGCAGTACTTC.

CDR3 sequence: CASSFGSYGAYEQYF. In DNA form, the CDR3 reads TGTGCCAGCAGCTTTGGCTCCTACGGAGCCTACGAGCAGTACTTC. The J gene is TRBJ2-7, the V gene TRBV7-9; no reliable D call. The V gene lost 3 bases and the J gene lost 2 bases, with 14 bases spanning the gap. Germline assignment: CDR1 SEHNR and CDR2 FQNEAQ (reference sequence). The CDR3 length is 15 residues.

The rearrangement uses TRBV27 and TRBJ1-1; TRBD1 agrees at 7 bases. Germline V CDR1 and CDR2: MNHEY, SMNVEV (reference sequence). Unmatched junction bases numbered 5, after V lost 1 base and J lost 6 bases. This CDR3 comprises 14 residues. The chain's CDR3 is CASSLWPGGPEAFF. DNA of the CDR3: TGTGCCAGCAGTTTATGGCCAGGGGGGCCTGAAGCTTTCTTT.

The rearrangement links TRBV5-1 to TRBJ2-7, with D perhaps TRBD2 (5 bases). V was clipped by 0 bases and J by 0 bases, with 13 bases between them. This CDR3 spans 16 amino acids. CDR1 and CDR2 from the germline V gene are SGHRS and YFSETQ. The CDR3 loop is CASSLDVGLTSYEQYF. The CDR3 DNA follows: TGCGCCAGCAGCTTGGACGTCGGACTTACCTCCTACGAGCAGTACTTC.